Below, 4 T cell receptor beta chains from the same sample are listed, as sequenced in a study of early T cells in non-severe SARS-CoV-2 infection (dated by TCRdb to the early 2020s). To prepare the library, 5' RACE was applied. Instrument used: NextSeq 500. TCRdb reran the public reads through fastp at Q25 and MiXCR, keeping productive beta chains. A single entry per CDR3 protein holds the most common genes and DNA from its merged rows. The sample records more than 15,000 distinct CDR3 sequences, about 6% of which are singletons. The ten most abundant clones make up about 6.8% of the sample. This sample comprised whole blood, obtained at baseline. These receptor sequences come from an adult who was a healthcare worker with PCR-confirmed SARS-CoV-2 infection or an uninfected control (not recorded which).

This clonotype was counted a few times. The gene calls are TRBV19 and TRBJ1-3; the D is unclear. The CDR3 is 14 amino acids. Germline V gene data show CDR1 as LNHDA and CDR2 as SQIVND (reference sequence). V lost 10 bases and J 1 base, leaving 14 bases between the germline ends. The DNA for the CDR3 is TGTGCCACCGCGGGCACGGTTTCTGGAAACACCATATATTTT. Translating gives CATAGTVSGNTIYF.

This clonotype was recorded at least ten times. In DNA form, the CDR3 reads TGTGCCAGCAGCTCTACAGGTTCGGGCACTGAAGCTTTCTTT. It codes for CASSSTGSGTEAFF. The chain links TRBV7-8 to TRBJ1-1; D perhaps matches TRBD1 (5 bases). Germline values: CDR1 SGHVS, CDR2 FQNEAQ. CDR3 size: 14 residues. V lost 4 bases and J 4 bases, leaving 13 bases between the germline ends.

This clonotype was counted many times. This chain connects TRBV20-1 to TRBJ1-1; a weak D match, TRBD1 (6 bases). Germline-derived CDR1 and CDR2 are DFQATT and SNEGSKA (reference sequence). CDR3 length equals 13 residues. The CDR3 sequence: CRPVKTGFDEAFF. The DNA for the CDR3 is TGCAGACCGGTGAAAACAGGGTTCGATGAAGCTTTCTTT.

This clonotype has at least ten counts. The chain combines TRBV5-4 with TRBJ1-2; no firm D call. Trimming took 0 bases from V and 8 from J, leaving 20 bases between them. Germline V gives CDR1 SGHNT, CDR2 YYREEE (reference sequence). The length of the CDR3 is 16 residues. The CDR3 spells CASSLAAEGTMRGYTF. The CDR3 bases are TGTGCCAGCAGCTTGGCGGCAGAGGGAACCATGAGGGGCTACACCTTC.